Listed below are T cell receptor beta chains from one sample, sequenced in a study of T-cell memory formation after mild COVID-19. MiXCR was run by TCRdb on the 5' RACE reads, yielding one entry per CDR3 protein. Among hundreds of thousands of distinct CDR3 sequences, less than 25% were seen once, and the ten largest hold roughly 8.9%. The sequencing sample was made of PBMCs or a T cell subset sorted from them (not recorded which). These receptor sequences come from an adult woman who had mild COVID-19 (a few samples of this study predate the infection). Cell type and time point are not known. Each CDR3 is given without its conserved first and last residue. A D gene is named only where the DNA matches it firmly.

d_call: TRBD1; v_call: TRBV30; cdr3_aa: AWSSTGRGYT
d_call: .; v_call: TRBV6-2/TRBV6-3; cdr3_aa: ASSYGEHSYEQY
d_call: TRBD2; v_call: TRBV12-3/TRBV12-4; cdr3_aa: ASSQRDLSYEQY
d_call: .; v_call: TRBV7-8; cdr3_aa: ASSLPTGDQY
d_call: .; v_call: TRBV18; cdr3_aa: ASSPLLDSTTGELF
d_call: .; v_call: TRBV24-1; cdr3_aa: ATSGGAGETQY
d_call: .; v_call: TRBV15; cdr3_aa: ATSSMGSTNEQF
d_call: .; v_call: TRBV20-1; cdr3_aa: SARDPFSREQF
d_call: .; v_call: TRBV7-9; cdr3_aa: ASSPGQEAF
d_call: .; v_call: TRBV20-1; cdr3_aa: SARDGMNTEAF
d_call: TRBD1; v_call: TRBV7-2; cdr3_aa: ASSLTYQGALYGYT
d_call: .; v_call: TRBV2; cdr3_aa: ASSGSRAASTDTQY
d_call: .; v_call: TRBV7-2; cdr3_aa: ASSYVTETQY
d_call: TRBD1; v_call: TRBV5-5; cdr3_aa: ASSHRGNGYT
d_call: .; v_call: TRBV6-5; cdr3_aa: ASSYLGAEYTDTQY
d_call: .; v_call: TRBV5-1; cdr3_aa: ASSATGRSTDTQY
d_call: .; v_call: TRBV6-6; cdr3_aa: ASRGRTIYEQY
d_call: .; v_call: TRBV3-1; cdr3_aa: ASSRLTGTGDGVYNEQF
d_call: TRBD1; v_call: TRBV19; cdr3_aa: ASSRTGVLTYEQY
d_call: TRBD1; v_call: TRBV29-1; cdr3_aa: SGGTGGFSGKNIQY
d_call: .; v_call: TRBV29-1; cdr3_aa: SVIGNEYGYT
d_call: TRBD1; v_call: TRBV12-3/TRBV12-4; cdr3_aa: ASSSLDRGYEQY
d_call: TRBD1; v_call: TRBV30; cdr3_aa: AWEVDRGTIQY
d_call: .; v_call: TRBV30; cdr3_aa: AWRVPGTYEQY
d_call: .; v_call: TRBV6-6; cdr3_aa: ASRLGVAGLNTGELF